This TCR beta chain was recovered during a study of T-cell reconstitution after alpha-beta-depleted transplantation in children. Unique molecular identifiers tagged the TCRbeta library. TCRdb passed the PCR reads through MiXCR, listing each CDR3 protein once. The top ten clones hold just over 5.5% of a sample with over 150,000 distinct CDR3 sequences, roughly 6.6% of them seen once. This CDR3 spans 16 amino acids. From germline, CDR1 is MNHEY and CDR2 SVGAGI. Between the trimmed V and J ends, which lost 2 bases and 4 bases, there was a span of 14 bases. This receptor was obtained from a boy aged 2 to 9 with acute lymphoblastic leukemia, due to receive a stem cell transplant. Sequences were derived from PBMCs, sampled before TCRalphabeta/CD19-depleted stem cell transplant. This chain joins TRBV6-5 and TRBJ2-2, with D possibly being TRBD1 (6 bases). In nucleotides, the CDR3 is TGTGCCAGCAGTTACGAAGGGGGAGTCAGCACCGGGGAGCTGTTTTTT. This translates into CASSYEGGVSTGELFF.